This entry describes one TCR beta chain. Its antigen remains unidentified. cDNA libraries for TCR beta contained unique molecular identifiers. Between roughly 1 and 10 million T cells gave rise to hundreds of thousands of cDNA molecules. TCRdb reanalysed the PCR reads using MiXCR and keeps one entry per CDR3 protein. The repertoire holds almost 700,000 distinct CDR3 sequences, 59% seen once, with about 11% in the top ten. V was clipped by 6 bases and J by 11 bases; unmatched bases: 10. Germline V gives CDR1 MGHDK, CDR2 SYGVNS. The CDR3 consists of 13 residues. These data belong to a study of post-analysis software for immune sequencing data. Study-level findings and limits: The F measure placed samples prepared in the same batch into strongly shared clusters. In patients, roughly 5 TRBV segments were more frequent than in controls, with TRBV5-6, TRBV5-1 and TRBV20-1 among them.

The receptor comes from a girl aged 2 to 10 with multiple sclerosis. The chain has TRBV25-1 and TRBJ1-1; 9 bases fit TRBD1. The sample comprised blood. CDR3: CASRGTGLGDAFF. CDR3 sequence (DNA): TGTGCCAGCAGGGGGACAGGGTTGGGGGACGCTTTCTTT. The entire variable domain, with the rest obtained from reference TRBV25-1 and TRBJ1-1, is as follows: EADIYQTPRYLVIGTGKKITLECSQTMGHDKMYWYQQDPGMELHLIHYSYGVNSTEKGDLSSESTVSRIRTEHFPLTLESARPSHTSQYLCASRGTGLGDAFFGQGTRLTVV.